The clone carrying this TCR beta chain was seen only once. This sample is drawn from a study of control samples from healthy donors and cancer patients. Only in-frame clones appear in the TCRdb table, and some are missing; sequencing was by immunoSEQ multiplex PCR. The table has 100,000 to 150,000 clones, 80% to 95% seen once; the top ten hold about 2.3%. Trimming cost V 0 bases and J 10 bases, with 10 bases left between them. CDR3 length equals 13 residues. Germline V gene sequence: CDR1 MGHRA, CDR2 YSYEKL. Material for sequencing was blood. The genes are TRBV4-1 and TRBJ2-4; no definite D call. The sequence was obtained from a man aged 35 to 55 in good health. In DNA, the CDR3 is TGCGCCAGCAGCCAAGAGGGCCCAGAAATTCAGTACTTC. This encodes CASSQEGPEIQYF.